The 12 T cell receptor beta chains below all came from one sample that was sequenced in a study of T cell repertoires in cytomegalovirus infection. Their antigen targets remain unknown. TCRdb recomputed calls from the reads with MiXCR, one row per CDR3 protein. This table holds some 940,000 distinct CDR3 sequences, roughly 30% found once. The sequencing used cultured CD8+ T cells from PBMCs, collected from culture after CMV antigen stimulation. Every receptor here comes from a human donor in good health (CMV status not recorded). Some clones in this sample may be carry-over from other donors' samples.

This clonotype was detected only a few times. The rearrangement links TRBV14 to TRBJ1-5, with a tentative D call TRBD1 (5 bases). CDR1 SGHDN and CDR2 FVKESK come from the germline V gene. V dropped 7 bases and J dropped 5 bases, with 12 bases sitting between them. The CDR3 has 13 amino acids. The CDR3 DNA reads as TGTGCCAGCAACCCTTCAGGGCATCAGCCCCAGCATTTT. It specifies CASNPSGHQPQHF.

This clonotype was counted only a few times. The J gene is TRBJ1-2, the V gene TRBV12-3 or TRBV12-4; 8 positions agree with TRBD1. The CDR3 has 13 amino acids. V trimming: 6 bases; J trimming: 6 bases; junction bases outside the gene matches: 6. The CDR3 spells CASSPGGHHGYTF. As DNA, the CDR3 is TGTGCCAGCAGCCCAGGGGGCCACCATGGCTACACCTTC.

The V and J genes are TRBV7-9 and TRBJ1-2; perhaps TRBD1 as D (5 bases). The CDR3 runs 16 residues. Germline CDR1 reads SEHNR; CDR2 reads FQNEAQ (reference sequence). The V end was cut by 5 bases, the J end by 0 bases, with 16 bases between. The CDR3 region has the DNA TGTGCCAGCAGCCAAGACCGGGGCTCTCCTAACTATGGCTACACCTTC. Its protein product is CASSQDRGSPNYGYTF.

The chain couples TRBV15 to TRBJ1-1; unclear D gene. CDR1 is LNHNV and CDR2 is YYDKDF in the germline V gene (reference sequence). The CDR3 is 12 amino acids. The V gene lost 3 bases and the J gene lost 7 bases, with 9 bases spanning the gap. The CDR3 loop reads CATSSNGREAFF. The CDR3 DNA sequence: TGTGCCACCAGCAGTAACGGCCGTGAAGCTTTCTTT.

This clonotype was seen a few times. V is TRBV6-2 or TRBV6-3 and J is TRBJ2-4; the D call may be TRBD1 or TRBD2 (5 bases each). The CDR3 spans 16 residues. V gave up 2 bases and J gave up 6 bases, with 17 bases separating them. The germline CDR1 and CDR2 sequences are MNHEY and SVGEGT. The CDR3 bases are TGTGCCAGCAGTTACCGGGGCAGTCTAAGGGGAAACATTCAGTACTTC. This encodes CASSYRGSLRGNIQYF.

In this sample, this clonotype turned up a few times. The genes are TRBV7-6 and TRBJ1-1; TRBD1 aligns across 8 bases. V shed 5 bases, J shed 7 bases, and the junction held 6 bases outside the gene matches. Germline V CDR1 and CDR2: SGHVS, FNYEAQ. CDR3 size: 13 residues. This chain's CDR3 is CASSLTGQGEAFF. CDR3 nucleotides: TGTGCCAGCAGCCTAACCGGACAGGGTGAAGCTTTCTTT.

V and J are TRBV6-6 and TRBJ1-5, with D maybe TRBD1 (6 bases). Trimming cost V 3 bases and J 3 bases, with 12 bases left between them. Per the germline V gene, CDR1 is MNHNY and CDR2 is SVGAGI (reference sequence). There are 15 residues in the CDR3. CDR3 protein: CASSYGGRANQPQHF. The CDR3 region has the DNA TGTGCCAGCAGTTATGGGGGCAGGGCCAATCAGCCCCAGCATTTT.

The rearrangement joins TRBV27 to TRBJ1-2; D gene uncertain. Germline-derived CDR1 and CDR2 are MNHEY and SMNVEV (reference sequence). The CDR3 has 13 amino acids. V lost 5 bases, J lost 4 bases, and 11 bases lay in between. This CDR3 is CASSGSFGYGYTF. For the CDR3, the DNA is TGTGCCAGCAGTGGGAGTTTTGGCTATGGCTACACCTTC.

This clonotype has only a few counts. The chain combines TRBV7-9 with TRBJ2-3, with D unresolved. This CDR3 comprises 11 residues. V lost 4 bases and J 6 bases, leaving 5 bases between the germline ends. Germline V lookup: CDR1 SEHNR, CDR2 FQNEAQ (reference sequence). For the CDR3, the DNA is TGTGCCAGCAGCTCCCAGGATACGCAGTATTTT. As protein: CASSSQDTQYF.

The V call is TRBV2, the J call TRBJ2-3; 9 nucleotides line up with TRBD1. V was pared by 10 bases and J by 7 bases, with 12 bases of the junction left unmatched. CDR1 is SNHLY and CDR2 is FYNNEI in the germline V gene. The CDR3 runs 14 residues. This CDR3 reads CATPGVTGGNTQYF. In DNA, the CDR3 is TGTGCCACCCCCGGGGTAACAGGGGGCAATACGCAGTATTTT.

The chain joins TRBV4-1 to TRBJ2-5; 7 positions agree with TRBD1. CDR3 size: 18 residues. Trimming took 3 bases from V and 3 from J; bases not matched to a gene: 16. Germline CDR1 reads MGHRA; CDR2 reads YSYEKL. The DNA of the CDR3 is TGCGCCAGCAGCCATGGTACGCCCTTCGGACAGGACGAAGAGACCCAGTACTTC. Its protein is CASSHGTPFGQDEETQYF.

Remarks on this clonotype: A much more abundant neighbour one base away suggests this may be a read error. The chain employs TRBV6-1 and TRBJ2-1; 9 bases align to TRBD2. The V segment lost 7 bases and the J segment 4 bases; nucleotides outside the gene matches: 11. The germline CDR1 and CDR2 sequences are MNHNS and SASEGT. The CDR3 totals 16 residues. This CDR3 is CASNAPVSGGYNEQFF. The CDR3 DNA reads TGTGCCAGCAATGCCCCAGTTAGCGGGGGTTACAATGAGCAGTTCTTC.